This T cell receptor beta chain was obtained from a study of blood T cell repertoires in COVID-19. Across the whole study: Collection of acute and convalescent COVID-19 samples took place in the United States, Italy and Spain. T cells, B-cell-depleted T cells, or PBMCs supplied cDNA or gDNA.

Trimming at V came to 4 bases and at J to 7 bases, leaving 10 bases not matched to a gene. The germline CDR1 and CDR2 sequences are LGHDT and YNNKEL (reference sequence). This CDR3 comprises 15 residues. In the authors' methods: Reference gene primer amplification in the assay estimated nucleated cell counts. TCRdb's table, derived via immunoSEQ multiplex PCR, lists solely in-frame clones and lacks some. V and J calls and clone size are those listed in that table; D and trimming were worked out from the DNA. The sample lists roughly 360,000 clones, more than 75% occurring once. This clone has a single count.

Sequencing was done on a sample of peripheral blood. The rearrangement uses TRBV3-1 (or the pseudogene TRBV3-2) and TRBJ2-5; 9 bases map to TRBD2. The receptor comes from a human donor with acute or convalescent COVID-19. The donor label of this sample is uncertain. Here the CDR3 DNA reads TGTGCCAGCAGCCCCGGAGGGTCGCGGGGGGGGACCCAGTACTTC. Protein: CASSPGGSRGGTQYF.